This T cell receptor beta chain emerged from a study of Ad26.COV2.S vaccination and SARS-CoV-2 variants. Study observations and caveats: People who got the vaccine had more spike-specific TCR breadth than people who got placebo.

This clone has just one count. As yet, its antigen is unknown. The sample's treatment: 15 to 20 received Ad26.COV2.S at low or high dose, single or two shots; roughly five received placebo; per-sample allocation not given. Sample collection was performed on day 63 after the first vaccine or placebo injection. TCRdb's copy holds only in-frame clones and misses some; the assay was immunoSEQ multiplex PCR. The sample includes hundreds of thousands of clones, 80% to 95% of them seen just once. The starting material was peripheral blood, obtained in a trial of Ad26.COV2.S vaccine versus placebo. The sequence derives from a person aged 18-60 years who received the Ad26.COV2.S COVID-19 vaccine or a placebo.

The CDR3 DNA is TGTGCCAGCACCCCCGGGAGTCCCCTCTACAATGAGCAGTTCTTC. Translation: CASTPGSPLYNEQFF. J is TRBJ2-1 and V is TRBV2; tentatively, D is TRBD2 (6 bases). CDR1 and CDR2 from the germline V gene are SNHLY and FYNNEI. Trimming took 7 bases from V and 3 from J, leaving 16 bases between them. The CDR3 extends over 15 amino acids. The full variable domain, rest sourced from reference TRBV2 and TRBJ2-1, is EPEVTQTPSHQVTQMGQEVILRCVPISNHLYFYWYRQILGQKVEFLVSFYNNEISEKSEIFDDQFSVERPDGSNFTLKIRSTKLEDSAMYFCASTPGSPLYNEQFFGPGTRLTVL.